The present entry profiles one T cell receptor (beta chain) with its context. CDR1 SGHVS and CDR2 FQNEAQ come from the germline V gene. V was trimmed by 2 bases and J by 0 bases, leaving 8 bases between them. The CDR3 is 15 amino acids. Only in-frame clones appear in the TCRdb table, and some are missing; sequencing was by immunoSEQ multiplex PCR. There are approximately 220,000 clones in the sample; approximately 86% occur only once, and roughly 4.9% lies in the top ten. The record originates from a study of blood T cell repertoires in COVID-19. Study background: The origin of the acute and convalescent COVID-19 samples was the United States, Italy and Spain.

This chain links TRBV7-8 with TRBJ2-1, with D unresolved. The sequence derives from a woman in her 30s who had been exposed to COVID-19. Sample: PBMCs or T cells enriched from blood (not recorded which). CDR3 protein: CASSLIRSSYNEQFF. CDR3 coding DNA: TGTGCCAGCAGCTTAATAAGGAGCTCCTACAATGAGCAGTTCTTC.